This T cell receptor (beta chain) was obtained from a study of control samples from healthy donors and cancer patients. Germline loops: CDR1 MNHEY, CDR2 SVGEGT. This CDR3 region has 15 residues. V shed 5 bases and J 0 bases; nucleotides not matched to a gene: 3. The method was immunoSEQ multiplex PCR; TCRdb's version includes in-frame clones alone and lacks a portion of them. The table lists some 200,000 clones, roughly 94% of them singletons, with 1.5% in the top ten. This clone was recorded only once. Sequences were obtained from blood. This sequence was found in a man over 45 in good health. The gene calls are TRBV6-2 or TRBV6-3 and TRBJ1-5; 8 bases fit TRBD1. The CDR3 DNA reads as TGTGCCAGCAGTGGACAGGGATTTAGCAATCAGCCCCAGCATTTT. It translates to CASSGQGFSNQPQHF.